This T cell receptor (beta chain) is from a study of CD8+ T cells in alopecia areata (dated by TCRdb to 2017 to 2018). Notes on the research overall: The treated patients, all with moderate-to-severe alopecia areata, were enrolled in an open-label pilot trial of oral tofacitinib given at 5 to 10 mg twice daily. Patients received tofacitinib for 6 to 18 months and were then followed off drug for 6 months to check for delayed response and recurrence. To study T cell clonal expansion in alopecia areata, the researchers applied high-throughput TCRbeta sequencing to both the C3H/HeJ mouse model and human patients. On the human side, TCRbeta sequencing was run on scalp tissue and on sorted CD4+ and CD8+ peripheral blood T cells from healthy controls and from alopecia areata patients with either patchy or totalis/universalis disease. Patients on tofacitinib were biopsied at baseline and after 4 and 24 weeks of treatment, and several of the patients also had a later scalp biopsy. Scalp clonality was compared across normal scalp (n=4), patchy alopecia areata scalp (n=8), and alopecia totalis/universalis scalp (n=8). RNA came from the PAXgene miRNA kit for fixed scalp, the miRNeasy kit for PBMCs, and the RNeasy kit for mouse skin. immunoSEQ multiplex PCR using 35 Vbeta forward primers and 13 Jbeta reverse primers was used to amplify TCRbeta CDR3 regions.

The library was built by means of the immunoSEQ multiplex PCR assay. RNA was extracted from all samples and reverse transcribed into cDNA, which served as template for TCR sequencing. First-strand cDNA was synthesized using SuperScript III with a 2:1 mix of oligo-dT and random hexamers. A synthetic immune receptor repertoire was used to gauge amplification bias, and whatever bias remained was removed computationally. The paper's data handling went like this. Raw reads were preprocessed for error removal, and CDR3 was defined according to IMGT conventions as running from the conserved cysteine to phenylalanine. Clonality was calculated as 1 minus Shannon entropy normalized by log2 of the number of productive unique TCRs. Whether scalp clones were CD4 or CD8 was inferred by matching scalp TCRbeta sequences against CD4 and CD8 repertoires sorted from blood. TCRdb stores this immuneACCESS table with in-frame sequences only. Part of the clones is absent; in the studies checked, under half of the shortfall reflects unresolved V genes, and no reason is known for the rest. V, J and clone size derive from that table, while D and trimming were established from the DNA sequence. The table for this sample lists some 150,000 clones; 45% to 55% of them were counted only once. Together, the top ten hold 19% of the sample.

This clone was counted only a few times. Which antigen it targets is not known. No much larger clonotype is one base removed from it; base qualities were not supplied. What the work shows at the level of the full study, not this receptor alone: Resident alphabeta T cells in normal human skin are also sequenced, complicating scalp TCR repertoire analysis, unlike mouse skin dominated by gammadelta T cells. Compared with mice, TCR sequences shared between patients were less clear, possibly partly because of HLA diversity across the patient population. Higher clonality and more expanded CD8+ clones were observed in lesional scalp than in normal scalp, particularly in alopecia totalis/universalis, a finding suggestive of antigenic drive.

Trimming takes 4 bases from V and 1 base from J, and the germline ends sit 8 bases apart. From cysteine to phenylalanine, the CDR3 is 14 amino acids long. Solely the CDR3 DNA is kept, with 42 bases framed from the first base. Via the germline V gene, CDR1 is SGHRS and CDR2 YFSETQ. Reading the label with the study, this specimen's time point is: baseline before oral tofacitinib. Lesional scalp punch biopsies and peripheral blood were obtained from alopecia areata patients. PBMCs were isolated by density centrifugation and stained for CD3, CD4 and CD8, and CD4+ and CD8+ T cells were sorted on a FACSAria.

The chain is encoded by TRBV5-1 joined to TRBJ2-2; a tentative D call is TRBD1 (6 bases match). The specimen was CD8+ T cells sorted from blood, collected at week 0. The TCR originated in a human donor with alopecia areata. The CDR3 sequence is CASSTGQNTGELFF. The bases read TGCGCCAGCAGCACGGGACAGAACACCGGGGAGCTGTTTTTT. Supplemented by the reference TRBV5-1 and TRBJ2-2 proteins around the CDR3, the complete variable domain is KAGVTQTPRYLIKTRGQQVTLSCSPISGHRSVSWYQQTPGQGLQFLFEYFSETQRNKGNFPGRFSGRQFSNSRSEMNVSTLELGDSALYLCASSTGQNTGELFFGEGSRLTVL.